This T cell receptor beta chain was observed in a study of blood T cell repertoires in COVID-19. Repertoires were generated with immunoSEQ multiplex PCR, while TCRdb's copy carries only in-frame clones and drops some. The sample lists fewer than 350,000 clones; 80% to 90% were seen once. Ages ranged from about 18 to 89 years, with residence in more than 20 US areas. Trimming removed 4 bases at V and 9 bases at J, with 16 bases between. Germline loops: CDR1 SGHRS, CDR2 YFSETQ. CDR3 length equals 14 residues. The rearrangement uses TRBV5-1 and TRBJ2-2; tentative D call: TRBD2 (6 bases). The clonotype was recovered from a woman in her 40s with acute COVID-19. What was sequenced was PBMCs or T cells enriched from blood (not recorded which). The CDR3 nucleotides read TGCGCCAGCAGCCTGGGCCCGGCGGGAAGGGAGCTGTTTTTT. Protein sequence: CASSLGPAGRELFF.